Presented here are 8 T cell receptor beta chains from one specimen sequenced in a study of CD8 T cells in Susac syndrome. When the RNA was reverse transcribed, random hexamers were used with an input of roughly 0.45 to 1 ug. One entry per CDR3 protein results from TCRdb running MiXCR on the immunoSEQ multiplex PCR reads. Of about 280,000 distinct CDR3 sequences listed, around 83% are singletons. Sequenced material: CD8+ T cells from PBMCs. The receptors stem from a human donor with multiple sclerosis.

The chain joins TRBV2 to TRBJ2-7, with D maybe TRBD2 (6 bases). V was clipped by 8 bases and J by 1 base, with 15 bases between them. In germline, CDR1 is SNHLY, CDR2 FYNNEI. The CDR3 is 14 amino acids. The CDR3 loop is CASSFRGNSYEQYF. CDR3 nucleotides: TGTGCCAGCTCATTTCGGGGGAATTCCTACGAGCAGTACTTC.

The chain has TRBV19 and TRBJ2-3; 9 bases map to TRBD2. V was clipped by 4 bases and J by 0 bases; unmatched bases: 5. The germline gives CDR1 LNHDA, CDR2 SQIVND (reference sequence). The CDR3 sequence is 16 residues long. CDR3 residues: CASSRLAVPSTDTQYF. For the CDR3, the DNA is TGTGCCAGTAGTAGACTAGCGGTTCCTAGCACAGATACGCAGTATTTT.

This clonotype is a singleton in its sample. In DNA form, the CDR3 reads TGTGCCAGCAGCGTAGACAGGACCCCATCACCCCTCCACTTT. It codes for CASSVDRTPSPLHF. This chain links TRBV9 with TRBJ1-6, with D possibly TRBD1 on 5 matching bases. V was pared by 0 bases and J by 10 bases, with 11 bases between. The CDR3 extends over 14 amino acids. In germline, CDR1 is SGDLS, CDR2 YYNGEE. The full variable domain, completed using reference TRBV9 and TRBJ1-6, is DSGVTQTPKHLITATGQRVTLRCSPRSGDLSVYWYQQSLDQGLQFLIQYYNGEERAKGNILERFSAQQFPDLHSELNLSSLELGDSALYFCASSVDRTPSPLHFGNGTRLTVT.

This clonotype was seen a few times. The genes are TRBV12-3 or TRBV12-4 and TRBJ2-1; 7 bases fit TRBD2. The V segment lost 0 bases and the J segment 10 bases; nucleotides outside the gene matches: 9. The CDR3 runs to 15 residues. In nucleotides, the CDR3 is TGTGCCAGCAGTTTAGCCGCCGCGGGAGCCGCAGAGCAGTTCTTC. Translating it yields CASSLAAAGAAEQFF.

The chain is built from TRBV7-9 and TRBJ2-7; 8 nucleotides align to TRBD1. Unmatched junction bases numbered 6, after V lost 4 bases and J lost 1 base. Germline CDR1 is SEHNR and CDR2 is FQNEAQ (reference sequence). This CDR3 is 15 amino acids long. CDR3 sequence reads: CASSSWDRRSYEQYF. CDR3 in DNA: TGTGCCAGCAGCTCATGGGACAGGCGTTCCTACGAGCAGTACTTC.

The chain links TRBV27 to TRBJ2-7, with 14 bases identical to TRBD2. The V gene end was trimmed by 5 bases and the J gene end by 6 bases; junction bases not matched to a gene: 6. CDR1 is MNHEY, CDR2 SMNVEV, per germline (reference sequence). CDR3 length equals 15 residues. The CDR3 sequence: CASSPGLAGGLEQYF. In DNA, the CDR3 is TGTGCCAGCAGTCCCGGACTAGCGGGAGGACTCGAGCAGTACTTC.

This chain links TRBV27 with TRBJ2-7; the D is unclear. Germline-derived CDR1 and CDR2 are MNHEY and SMNVEV (reference sequence). The CDR3 is made up of 11 amino acids. V gave up 4 bases and J gave up 3 bases, with 4 bases separating them. The CDR3 spells CASSSYYEQYF. The DNA for the CDR3 is TGTGCCAGCAGTTCCTACTACGAGCAGTACTTC.

The rearrangement uses TRBV7-8 and TRBJ2-7, with TRBD2 matching over 11 bases. The CDR3 length is 15 residues. Unmatched junction bases numbered 5, after V lost 3 bases and J lost 4 bases. Per the germline V gene, CDR1 is SGHVS and CDR2 is FQNEAQ. CDR3 nucleotides: TGTGCCAGCAGCTTCTCTAGCGGGAGGTTATACGAGCAGTACTTC. Amino acids: CASSFSSGRLYEQYF.